This T cell receptor beta chain was recovered during a study of OX40 agonist ivuxolimab in advanced cancers. Study at large: From 23 to 79 years was the age range, with a mean of approximately 63 years, and about 83% were male. Partial responses were achieved by three patients: one hepatocellular carcinoma, two cutaneous melanoma. Whole-study findings and limits: At doses 0.1 to 3.0 mg/kg, CD4+ and CD8+ clones expanded. Researchers did not establish what antigens the expanded peripheral T cells target.

A remark on this clone: The antigen remains undetermined. A far larger clone is just one base off, so this is likely a read error.

Only in-frame clones appear in the TCRdb table, and some are missing; sequencing was by immunoSEQ multiplex PCR. The repertoire has about 14,000 clones, about 81% of them found once; the top ten carry around 47%. Sequenced material: CD4+ or CD8+ T cells sorted from blood, taken in a trial of the OX40 agonist ivuxolimab. This clonotype originated in an adult with an advanced solid tumor such as melanoma, head and neck, liver or kidney cancer.

CDR3 nucleotides: TGTGCCAGCAGCCAAGATGGTGGGGCCACTAATGAAAAACTGTTTTTT. Encoded protein: CASSQDGGATNEKLFF. The genes are TRBV5-4 and TRBJ1-4; the D gene is possibly TRBD1 (5 bases). V was pared by 4 bases and J by 2 bases, with 15 bases between. The CDR3 sequence is 16 residues long. The germline CDR1 and CDR2 sequences are SGHNT and YYREEE (reference sequence).